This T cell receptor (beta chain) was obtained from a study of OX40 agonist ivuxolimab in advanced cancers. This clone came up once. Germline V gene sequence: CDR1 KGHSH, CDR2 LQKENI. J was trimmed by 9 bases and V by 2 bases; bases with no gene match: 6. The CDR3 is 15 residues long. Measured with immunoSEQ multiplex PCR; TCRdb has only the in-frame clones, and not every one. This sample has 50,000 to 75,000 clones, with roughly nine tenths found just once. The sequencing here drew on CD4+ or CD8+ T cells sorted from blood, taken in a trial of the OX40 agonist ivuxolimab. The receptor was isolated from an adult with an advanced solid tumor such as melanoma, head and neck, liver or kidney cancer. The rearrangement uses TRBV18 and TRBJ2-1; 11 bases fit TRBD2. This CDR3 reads CASSPGLAGPPEQFF. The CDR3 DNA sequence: TGTGCCAGCTCACCAGGACTAGCGGGCCCTCCTGAGCAGTTCTTC.